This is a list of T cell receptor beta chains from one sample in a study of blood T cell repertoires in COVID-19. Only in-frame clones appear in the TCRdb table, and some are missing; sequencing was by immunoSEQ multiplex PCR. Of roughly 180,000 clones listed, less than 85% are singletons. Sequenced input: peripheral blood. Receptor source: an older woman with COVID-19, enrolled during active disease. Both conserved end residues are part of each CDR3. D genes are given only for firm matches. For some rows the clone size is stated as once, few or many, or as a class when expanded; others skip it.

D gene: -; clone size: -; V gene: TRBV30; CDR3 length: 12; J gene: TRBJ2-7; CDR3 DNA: TGTGCCTGGGCCCCTTTTCAGTACGAGCAGTACTTC; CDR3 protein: CAWAPFQYEQYF
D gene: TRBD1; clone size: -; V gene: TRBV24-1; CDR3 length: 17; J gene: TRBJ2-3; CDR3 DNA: TGTGCCACCAGTGATCCCCGGGACAGGGGCCCAACAGATACGCAGTATTTT; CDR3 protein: CATSDPRDRGPTDTQYF
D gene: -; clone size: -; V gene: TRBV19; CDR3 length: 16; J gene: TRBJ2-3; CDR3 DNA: TGTGCCAGTAGCTCCTCCCGGGACTTTAACACAGATACGCAGTATTTT; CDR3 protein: CASSSSRDFNTDTQYF
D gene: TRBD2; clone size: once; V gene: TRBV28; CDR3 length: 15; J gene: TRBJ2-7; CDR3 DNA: TGTGCCAGCAGTGGGACTAGCGGGGATGACTACGAGCAGTACTTC; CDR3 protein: CASSGTSGDDYEQYF
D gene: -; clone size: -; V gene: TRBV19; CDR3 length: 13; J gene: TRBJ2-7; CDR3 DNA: TGTGCCAGTAATTCTCCGGGAGCCTACGAGCAGTACTTC; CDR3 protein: CASNSPGAYEQYF
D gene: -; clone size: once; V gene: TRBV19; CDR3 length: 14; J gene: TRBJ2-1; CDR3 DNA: TGTGCCAGTAGTCATCTCCCAGGTAATGGTGAGCAGTTCTTC; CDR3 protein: CASSHLPGNGEQFF
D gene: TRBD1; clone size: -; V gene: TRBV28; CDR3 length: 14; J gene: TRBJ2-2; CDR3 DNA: TGTGCCAGCAGTTTAGACAGGGCTACCGGGGAGCTGTTTTTT; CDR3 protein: CASSLDRATGELFF
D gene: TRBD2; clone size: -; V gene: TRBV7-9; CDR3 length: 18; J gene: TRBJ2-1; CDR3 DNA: TGTGCCAGCAGCTTAGAAGGACTAGCGGGTTCCTCCTACAATGAGCAGTTCTTC; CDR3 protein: CASSLEGLAGSSYNEQFF
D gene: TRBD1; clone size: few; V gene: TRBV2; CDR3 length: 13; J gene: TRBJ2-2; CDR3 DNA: TGTGCCAGCAGTGAACAGGGGGCCGGGGAGCTGTTTTTT; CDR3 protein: CASSEQGAGELFF
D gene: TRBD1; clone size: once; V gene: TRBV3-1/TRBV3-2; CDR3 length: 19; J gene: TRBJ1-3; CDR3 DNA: TGTGCCAGCAGCCAAGTGAGGGGCAGGGGGCTTATCTCTGGAAACACCATATATTTT; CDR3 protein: CASSQVRGRGLISGNTIYF
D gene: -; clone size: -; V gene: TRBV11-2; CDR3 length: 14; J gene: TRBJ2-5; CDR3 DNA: TGTGCCAGCAGCTTGCCAGATCCAAGAGAGACCCAGTACTTC; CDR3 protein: CASSLPDPRETQYF
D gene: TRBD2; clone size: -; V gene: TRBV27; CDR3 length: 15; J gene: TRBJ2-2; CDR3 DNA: TGTGCCAGCAGTCCGGGACTAGCTGGTCCCGGGGAGCTGTTTTTT; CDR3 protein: CASSPGLAGPGELFF
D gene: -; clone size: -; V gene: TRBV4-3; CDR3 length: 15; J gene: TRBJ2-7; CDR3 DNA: TGCGCCAGCAGCCAAGATGCGAGTCCGGTCTACGAGCAGTACTTC; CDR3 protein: CASSQDASPVYEQYF
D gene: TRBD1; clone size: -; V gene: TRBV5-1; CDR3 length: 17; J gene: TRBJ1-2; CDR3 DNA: TGCGCCAGCAGCCGGGAGCAGGGGGCCACCTTACCCTATGGCTACACCTTC; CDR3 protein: CASSREQGATLPYGYTF
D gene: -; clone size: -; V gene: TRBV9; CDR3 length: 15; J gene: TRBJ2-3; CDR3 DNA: TGTGCCAGCAGCGTAGTTCTAGGGGGCACAGATACGCAGTATTTT; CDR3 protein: CASSVVLGGTDTQYF
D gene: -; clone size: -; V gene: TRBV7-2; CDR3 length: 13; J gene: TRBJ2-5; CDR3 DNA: TGTGCCAGCAGCTACCGACTCCAAGAGACCCAGTACTTC; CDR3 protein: CASSYRLQETQYF
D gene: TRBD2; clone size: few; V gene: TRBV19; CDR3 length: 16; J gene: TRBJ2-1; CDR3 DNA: TGTGCCAGTAGTATTCGGCTAGCGGGTGGATACAATGAGCAGTTCTTC; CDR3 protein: CASSIRLAGGYNEQFF
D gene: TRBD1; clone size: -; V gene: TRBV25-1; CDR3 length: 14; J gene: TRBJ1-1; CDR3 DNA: TGTGCCAGCCGGCTTACAGGGGGTGACACTGAAGCTTTCTTT; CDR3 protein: CASRLTGGDTEAFF
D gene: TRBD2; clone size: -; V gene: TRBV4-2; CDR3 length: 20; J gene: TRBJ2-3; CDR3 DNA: TGTGCCGGCAGCCAAGATCTTAGCCTTGGACTAGCGGCTAGCACAGATACGCAGTATTTT; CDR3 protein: CAGSQDLSLGLAASTDTQYF
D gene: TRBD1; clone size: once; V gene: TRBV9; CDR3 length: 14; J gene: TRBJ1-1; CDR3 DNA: TGTGCCAGCGACAGGGGGGCCGGAGATACTGAAGCTTTCTTT; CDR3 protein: CASDRGAGDTEAFF
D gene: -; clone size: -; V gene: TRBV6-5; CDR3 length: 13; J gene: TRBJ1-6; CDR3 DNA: TGTGCCAGCAGCAGGGGAAATAATTCACCCCTCCACTTT; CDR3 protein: CASSRGNNSPLHF
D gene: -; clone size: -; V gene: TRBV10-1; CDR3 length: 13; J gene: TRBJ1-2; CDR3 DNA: TGCGCCAGCAGTGCTTTCCAGGGAAGGGGCTACACCTTC; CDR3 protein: CASSAFQGRGYTF
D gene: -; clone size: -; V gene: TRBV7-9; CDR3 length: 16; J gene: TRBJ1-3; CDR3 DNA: TGTGCCAGCAGCCCCCAGACAGGTTTACCTGGAAACACCATATATTTT; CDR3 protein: CASSPQTGLPGNTIYF
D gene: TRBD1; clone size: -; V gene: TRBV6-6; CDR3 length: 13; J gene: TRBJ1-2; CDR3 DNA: TGTGCCAGCAGGCCGACAGGGTTGGGTGGCTACACCTTC; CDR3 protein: CASRPTGLGGYTF
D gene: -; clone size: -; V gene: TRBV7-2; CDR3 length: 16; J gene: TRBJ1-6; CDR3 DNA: TGTGCCAGCAGCGAACAGGCTGGGGGCAATAATTCACCCCTCCACTTT; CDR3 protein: CASSEQAGGNNSPLHF
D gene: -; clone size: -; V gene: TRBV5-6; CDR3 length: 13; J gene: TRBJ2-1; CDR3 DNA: TGTGCCAGCAGCAGGGGACTCCCCAATGAGCAGTTCTTC; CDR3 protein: CASSRGLPNEQFF
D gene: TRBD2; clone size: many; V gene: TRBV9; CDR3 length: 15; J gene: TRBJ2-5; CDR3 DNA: TGTGCCAGCAGCGTAGCGGGGCTAGCGGGAGAGACCCAGTACTTC; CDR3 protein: CASSVAGLAGETQYF